Sequencing of this T cell receptor beta chain was carried out in a study of identical twins. CDR1 SSHAT and CDR2 FNYEAQ come from the germline V gene (reference sequence). The CDR3 runs 16 residues. V dropped 1 base and J dropped 8; count of bases not matched to a gene: 7. Template switching introduced a universal primer site, and the cDNA bore unique molecular identifiers. TCRdb re-called the 5' RACE reads with MiXCR, one entry per CDR3 protein. In the table there are about 890,000 distinct CDR3 sequences, approximately 13% of which are singletons. General observations from the study: Fewer insertions marked abundant cord blood beta clonotypes; young adult naive trended weakly, memory not at all.

This clonotype was observed many times. The antigen is unknown. This same sample was also part of a study on yellow fever vaccine responses in identical twins. As reported in that work: Twins' vaccine T cell response reportedly gave the appearance of partial convergence and partial personalization.

The source material was PBMCs. The chain uses TRBV7-7 and TRBJ2-1; 11 bases agree with TRBD2. The source of this sequence is a young woman in good health. The CDR3 DNA is TGTGCCAGCAGCTTAGGGCTAGCGGGAGGTAGAGATGAGCAGTTCTTC. This sequence encodes CASSLGLAGGRDEQFF.